Listed below are T cell receptor beta chains from one sample, sequenced in a study. TCRdb analysed the RT-PCR reads with MiXCR anew, one entry per CDR3 protein. The sample has hundreds of thousands of distinct CDR3 sequences, 13% to 15% seen once. Sequences were obtained from memory CD4+ T cells from blood. The receptors here all came from a female donor in good health, serving as a healthy control. Both conserved end residues are part of each CDR3. D genes are given only for firm matches. Where a row states a size, it is once, few, many or the class of an expanded clone; other rows omit it.

NA,TRBJ1-3,17,NA,TRBV9,TGTGCCAGCAGCGTAGTAACGGGGGGCATCGCTGGAAACACCATATATTTT,CASSVVTGGIAGNTIYF
NA,TRBJ1-6,15,TRBD1,TRBV5-1,TGCGCCAGCAGCTTGACAGGGGAGGGAAATTCACCCCTCCACTTT,CASSLTGEGNSPLHF
few,TRBJ2-3,17,TRBD2,TRBV7-9,TGTGCCAGCAGCCCACTGACTAGCGGGGGCAGCACAGATACGCAGTATTTT,CASSPLTSGGSTDTQYF
many,TRBJ2-3,12,NA,TRBV5-1,TGCGCCAGCAGCTTCCGGTCGGATACGCAGTATTTT,CASSFRSDTQYF
NA,TRBJ1-2,14,TRBD1,TRBV29-1,TGCAGCGTTTCGGGACAGGGACCAAACTATGGCTACACCTTC,CSVSGQGPNYGYTF
few,TRBJ1-1,15,NA,TRBV7-2,TGTGCCAGCAGCTTCCATGCAGCAGGAGGAACTGAAGCTTTCTTT,CASSFHAAGGTEAFF
few,TRBJ2-7,13,NA,TRBV9,TGTGCCAGCAGCGTAGACCCGACGGGGGAGCAGTACTTC,CASSVDPTGEQYF
many,TRBJ2-3,13,NA,TRBV20-1,TGCAGTGCCGCCAAGCAGGGCACAGATACGCAGTATTTT,CSAAKQGTDTQYF
NA,TRBJ1-2,13,NA,TRBV20-1,TGCAGTGCTAGAGACAGCAGCAGCTATGGCTACACCTTC,CSARDSSSYGYTF
NA,TRBJ2-7,12,NA,TRBV20-1,TGCAGTGCTGGTGGGTCAGGGGACGAGCAGTACTTC,CSAGGSGDEQYF
NA,TRBJ1-1,18,NA,TRBV7-2,TGTGCCAGCAGCTTTTCGGGTTTAGGTGGACGGACTAACACTGAAGCTTTCTTT,CASSFSGLGGRTNTEAFF
few,TRBJ2-1,14,TRBD2,TRBV4-2,TGTGCCACCGGGACTAGCGGGAGTAGGGATGAGCAGTTCTTC,CATGTSGSRDEQFF
NA,TRBJ2-1,16,NA,TRBV7-3,TGTGCCAGCAGCTTAAATGCCGGAAGAAACTACAATGAGCAGTTCTTC,CASSLNAGRNYNEQFF
few,TRBJ2-7,15,NA,TRBV6-6,TGTGCCAGCAGTCGCGCAGGGGCGGGACAAGGCGAGCAGTACTTC,CASSRAGAGQGEQYF
NA,TRBJ2-3,19,NA,TRBV6-5,TGTGCCAGCAGTTACTCAGGAAGGGGGGACTTCAGAAGCACAGATACGCAGTATTTT,CASSYSGRGDFRSTDTQYF
few,TRBJ1-1,15,TRBD1,TRBV12-3/TRBV12-4,TGTGCCAGCAGTTCACCCGGGACAGGGATGACTGAAGCTTTCTTT,CASSSPGTGMTEAFF
NA,TRBJ2-7,15,TRBD1,TRBV5-1,TGCGCCAGCAGCCCAGGGACAGGGCTCCCCTACGAGCAGTACTTC,CASSPGTGLPYEQYF
many,TRBJ2-1,14,TRBD2,TRBV7-2,TGTGCCAGCAGCTGGACTAGCGGGAGTAGCGAGCAGTTCTTC,CASSWTSGSSEQFF
NA,TRBJ2-3,15,NA,TRBV4-3,TGCGCCAGCAGCTCAGAAGGCCTAGACACAGATACGCAGTATTTT,CASSSEGLDTDTQYF
many,TRBJ2-7,14,NA,TRBV12-3/TRBV12-4,TGTGCCAGCAGTTTATTGGACAGCTCCTACGAGCAGTACTTC,CASSLLDSSYEQYF
many,TRBJ2-1,15,NA,TRBV6-5,TGTGCCAGCAGTTGGATAGGGTCCAGCTACAATGAGCAGTTCTTC,CASSWIGSSYNEQFF
NA,TRBJ1-1,13,NA,TRBV5-1,TGCGCCAGCCGAGAGCAGGAGAACACTGAAGCTTTCTTT,CASREQENTEAFF
many,TRBJ2-5,14,TRBD2,TRBV10-2,TGCGCCAGCAGCCCTAGCGGGAGACGAGAGACCCAGTACTTC,CASSPSGRRETQYF
many,TRBJ2-5,15,TRBD2,TRBV20-1,TGCAGTGCTAGACTAGCGGGAGGGCCGTCCGAGACCCAGTACTTC,CSARLAGGPSETQYF
many,TRBJ2-3,15,TRBD1,TRBV6-2/TRBV6-3,TGTGCCAGCAAACAGCGACAGGGATTTGAAGATACGCAGTATTTT,CASKQRQGFEDTQYF
NA,TRBJ1-4,16,NA,TRBV6-5,TGTGCCAGCAGTTCCGAGGGGGGCAATTTGGGGGAAAAACTGTTTTTT,CASSSEGGNLGEKLFF
NA,TRBJ2-1,18,TRBD2,TRBV18,TGTGCCAGCTCACCGAGAGTTAGCGGGGGCTGGTCAGTTAATGAGCAGTTCTTC,CASSPRVSGGWSVNEQFF
many,TRBJ1-1,15,NA,TRBV4-1,TGCGCCAGCAGCCAGTACGGGCTCCCCTCCGGTGAAGCTTTCTTT,CASSQYGLPSGEAFF
NA,TRBJ2-4,18,TRBD2,TRBV6-5,TGTGCCAGCAGTTCGGCTAGCGGGAGGGGGGGGGCCAAAAACATTCAGTACTTC,CASSSASGRGGAKNIQYF
NA,TRBJ2-3,16,TRBD2,TRBV7-2,TGTGCCAGCGCCGGTTGGGAGCGGGAGGGAACAGATACGCAGTATTTT,CASAGWEREGTDTQYF
NA,TRBJ2-1,12,NA,TRBV12-3/TRBV12-4,TGTGCCAGCAGTTTCAGGGGCTATGAGCAGTTCTTC,CASSFRGYEQFF
many,TRBJ2-1,16,NA,TRBV6-2/TRBV6-3,TGTGCCAGTCGGTCTCTGATGAGTAGCTCCTACAATGAGCAGTTCTTC,CASRSLMSSSYNEQFF
NA,TRBJ2-7,14,NA,TRBV20-1,TGCAGTGCCGCCGGGACGGCGGTTTTCCACGAGCAGTACTTC,CSAAGTAVFHEQYF
few,TRBJ1-2,15,TRBD1,TRBV20-1,TGCAGTGCTAGCTTACGGACAGGGGGCAACTATGGCTACACCTTC,CSASLRTGGNYGYTF
few,TRBJ2-7,11,NA,TRBV7-8,TGTGCCAGCAGCGCCGAATACGAGCAGTACTTC,CASSAEYEQYF
NA,TRBJ1-1,17,NA,TRBV3-1,TGTGCCAGCAGCCCCGAAGGAGGGCTTGAGGGGAACACTGAAGCTTTCTTT,CASSPEGGLEGNTEAFF
NA,TRBJ2-1,14,TRBD1,TRBV2,TGTGCCAGCAGTTGGGGACAGGGGTATGATGGGCAGTTCTTC,CASSWGQGYDGQFF
NA,TRBJ2-5,15,NA,TRBV7-2,TGTGCCAGCAGCTTAGTTGGGGCGCGGGAAGAGACCCAGTACTTC,CASSLVGAREETQYF
NA,TRBJ2-2,16,NA,TRBV4-3,TGCGCCAGCAGCCAAGATTGGCTAGCTAACACCGGGGAGCTGTTTTTT,CASSQDWLANTGELFF
many,TRBJ1-1,13,NA,TRBV12-3/TRBV12-4,TGTGCCAGCACCCTGTTCCCCAACCCTGAAGCTTTCTTT,CASTLFPNPEAFF
many,TRBJ2-3,17,TRBD2,TRBV4-2,TGTGCCAGCAGCCAAGACACTAGCGGGAGGATCACGGATACGCAGTATTTT,CASSQDTSGRITDTQYF
NA,TRBJ1-1,13,NA,TRBV7-2,TGTGCCAGCAGCTCCGGGTTGGGGACTGAACCTTTCTTT,CASSSGLGTEPFF
few,TRBJ1-4,15,TRBD1,TRBV20-1,TGCAGTGCTAGAGCTCGACAGGGACTTAATGAAAAACTGTTTTTT,CSARARQGLNEKLFF
many,TRBJ2-3,14,NA,TRBV5-1,TGCGCCAGCAGCCAACTAACAAGCACAGATACGCAGTATTTT,CASSQLTSTDTQYF
NA,TRBJ2-2,15,TRBD2,TRBV4-1,TGCGCCAGCAGCCGAGCGGGAGTGGTTATCGGGGAGCTGTTTTTT,CASSRAGVVIGELFF
NA,TRBJ1-5,17,NA,TRBV20-1,TGCAGTGCTAAAAAAGGGGTGGGGGACTTATACAATCAGCCCCAGCATTTT,CSAKKGVGDLYNQPQHF
few,TRBJ2-7,15,TRBD2,TRBV6-2/TRBV6-3,TGTGCCAGCAGGGCGCTAGCGGGAGTAGTCTACGAGCAGTACTTC,CASRALAGVVYEQYF
NA,TRBJ2-5,14,TRBD1,TRBV27,TGTGCCAGCAGCGCACAGGGGGCGGTCGGGACCCAGTACTTC,CASSAQGAVGTQYF